The rows below give T cell receptor beta chains drawn from one sample of a study of CD8 T cells in Susac syndrome. TCRdb recomputed calls from the immunoSEQ multiplex PCR reads with MiXCR, one row per CDR3 protein. Of 110,000 to 150,000 distinct CDR3 sequences listed, approximately 94% were seen once; the top ten hold more than 0.075%. Sequenced material: CD4+ T cells from PBMCs. The receptors derive from a human donor with Susac syndrome. The CDR3 runs from the conserved cysteine through the conserved F or W.

TRBJ2-5 TRBV6-1 CATGDSPGETQYF
TRBJ1-5 TRBV12-3/TRBV12-4 CASQGNGNQPQHF
TRBJ2-3 TRBV11-1 CASSPRTGLTDTQYF
TRBJ1-1 TRBV28 CASSATGTAFF
TRBJ2-3 TRBV13 CASSPFRGHTQYF
TRBJ2-3 TRBV5-6 CASSLLGQGSTDTQYF
TRBJ1-2 TRBV3-1 CASSQLGMGYTF
TRBJ2-7 TRBV12-3/TRBV12-4 CASSFSGPTYEQYF
TRBJ1-1 TRBV5-4 CASSLVGGGEAFF
TRBJ1-2 TRBV6-5 CASSRPGTAYGYTF
TRBJ1-2 TRBV25-1 CASNPNPAYGYTF